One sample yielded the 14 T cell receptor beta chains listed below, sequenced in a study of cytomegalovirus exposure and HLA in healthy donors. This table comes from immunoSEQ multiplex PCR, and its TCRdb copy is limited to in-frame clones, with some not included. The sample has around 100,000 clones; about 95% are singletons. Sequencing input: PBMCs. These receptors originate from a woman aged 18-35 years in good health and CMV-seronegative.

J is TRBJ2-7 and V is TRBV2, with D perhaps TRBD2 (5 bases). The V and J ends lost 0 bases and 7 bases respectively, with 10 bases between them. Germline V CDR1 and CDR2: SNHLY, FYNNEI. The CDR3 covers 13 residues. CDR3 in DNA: TGTGCCAGCAGTGAAGCACGACCGGGGGAGCAGTACTTC. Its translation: CASSEARPGEQYF.

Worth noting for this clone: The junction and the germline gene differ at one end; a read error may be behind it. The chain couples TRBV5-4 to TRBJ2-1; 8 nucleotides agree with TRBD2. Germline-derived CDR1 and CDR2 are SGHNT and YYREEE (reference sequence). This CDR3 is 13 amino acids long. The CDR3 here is CASSFDTGGVPIF. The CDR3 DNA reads TGTGCCAGCAGCTTTGACACGGGAGGGGTTCCAATCTTC.

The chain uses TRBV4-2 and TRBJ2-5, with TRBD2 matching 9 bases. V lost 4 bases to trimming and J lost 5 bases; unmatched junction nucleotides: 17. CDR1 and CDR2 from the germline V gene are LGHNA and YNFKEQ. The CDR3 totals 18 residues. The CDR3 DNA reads TGTGCCAGCAGCCCCAATGGGGTTAGCGGGGGCGGTTGGGAGACCCAGTACTTC. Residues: CASSPNGVSGGGWETQYF.

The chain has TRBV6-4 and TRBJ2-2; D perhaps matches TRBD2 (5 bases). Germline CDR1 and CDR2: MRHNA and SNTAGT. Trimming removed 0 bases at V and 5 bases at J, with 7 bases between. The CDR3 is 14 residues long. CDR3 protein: CASSDSEETGELFF. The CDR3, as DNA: TGTGCCAGCAGTGACTCGGAGGAGACCGGGGAGCTGTTTTTT.

As DNA, the CDR3 is TGTGCCAGCAGTGAACATACAGGATATTTCTCCTACGAGCAGTACTTC. It encodes CASSEHTGYFSYEQYF. V usage is TRBV6-1 and J usage is TRBJ2-7; a weak D match, TRBD1 (5 bases). The CDR3 contains 16 residues. Germline V gene lookup returns CDR1 MNHNS and CDR2 SASEGT. The V end lost 2 bases, the J end lost 0 bases, and 14 bases lay between the germline ends.

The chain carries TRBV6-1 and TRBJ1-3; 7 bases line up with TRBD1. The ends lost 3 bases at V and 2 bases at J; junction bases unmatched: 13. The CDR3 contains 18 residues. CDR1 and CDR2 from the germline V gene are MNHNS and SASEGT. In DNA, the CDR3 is TGTGCCAGCAGTGAGTTCCATACAAAGACAGGGACTGGAAACACCATATATTTT. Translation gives CASSEFHTKTGTGNTIYF.

CDR3 protein: CASSIQGAGTQPQHF. In nucleotides, the CDR3 is TGTGCCAGTAGTATACAGGGGGCCGGGACTCAGCCCCAGCATTTT. The rearrangement links TRBV19 to TRBJ1-5; the match to TRBD1 covers 8 bases. The CDR3 is made up of 15 amino acids. Germline V lookup: CDR1 LNHDA, CDR2 SQIVND (reference sequence). The V gene end was trimmed by 2 bases and the J gene end by 6 bases; junction bases not matched to a gene: 6.

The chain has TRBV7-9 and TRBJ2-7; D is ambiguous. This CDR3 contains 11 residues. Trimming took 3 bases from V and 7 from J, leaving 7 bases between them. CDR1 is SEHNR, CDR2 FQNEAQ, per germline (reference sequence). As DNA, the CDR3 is TGTGCCAGCAGCTTGAGTAGTGAGCAGTACTTC. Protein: CASSLSSEQYF.

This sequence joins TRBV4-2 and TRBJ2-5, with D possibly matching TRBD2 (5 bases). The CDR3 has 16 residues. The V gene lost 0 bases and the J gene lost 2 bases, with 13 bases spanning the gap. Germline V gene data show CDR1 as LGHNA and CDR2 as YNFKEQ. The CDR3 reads CASSQDYGNYQETQYF. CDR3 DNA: TGTGCCAGCAGCCAAGATTACGGGAACTATCAAGAGACCCAGTACTTC.

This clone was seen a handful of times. The CDR3 coding sequence is TGTGCTAGTGGTTTGGTATCCCTCCCATCTAGCGGGGGCAATGAGCAGTTCTTC. Amino acid sequence: CASGLVSLPSSGGNEQFF. The J gene is TRBJ2-1, the V gene TRBV12-5; 10 nucleotides match TRBD2. The germline V gene has CDR1 LGHNT and CDR2 FRNRAP. The CDR3 has 18 residues. V lost 0 bases, J lost 6 bases, and 11 bases stayed unmatched.

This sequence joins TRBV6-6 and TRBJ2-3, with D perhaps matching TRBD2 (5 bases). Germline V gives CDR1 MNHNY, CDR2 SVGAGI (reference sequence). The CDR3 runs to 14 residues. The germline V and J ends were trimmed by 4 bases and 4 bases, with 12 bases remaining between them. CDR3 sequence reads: CASSFTRLADTQYF. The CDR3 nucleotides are TGTGCCAGCAGTTTCACTAGACTCGCAGATACGCAGTATTTT.

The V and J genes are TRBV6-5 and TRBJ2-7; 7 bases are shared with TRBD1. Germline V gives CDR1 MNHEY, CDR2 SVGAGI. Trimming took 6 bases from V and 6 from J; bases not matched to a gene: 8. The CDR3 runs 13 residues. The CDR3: CASRGDSLSEQYF. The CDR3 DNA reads TGTGCCAGCAGAGGGGACAGTTTGTCCGAGCAGTACTTC.

The CDR3 bases are TGTGCCAGCAGCCAATCCTCCGGACAGGTCGGGGCTTTCTTT. It encodes CASSQSSGQVGAFF. The chain employs TRBV4-2 and TRBJ1-1; 7 positions agree with TRBD1. This CDR3 is built from 14 residues. Per germline, CDR1 LGHNA and CDR2 YNFKEQ. The J segment lost 11 bases and the V segment lost 2 bases, leaving 11 bases of the junction unmatched.

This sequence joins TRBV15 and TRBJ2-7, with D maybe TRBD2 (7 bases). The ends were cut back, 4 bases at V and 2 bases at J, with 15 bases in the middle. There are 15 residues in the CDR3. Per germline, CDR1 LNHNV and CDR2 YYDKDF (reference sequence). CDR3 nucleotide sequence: TGTGCCACCAGCACGGGGGGCGGCCTGACCTACGAGCAGTACTTC. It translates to CATSTGGGLTYEQYF.